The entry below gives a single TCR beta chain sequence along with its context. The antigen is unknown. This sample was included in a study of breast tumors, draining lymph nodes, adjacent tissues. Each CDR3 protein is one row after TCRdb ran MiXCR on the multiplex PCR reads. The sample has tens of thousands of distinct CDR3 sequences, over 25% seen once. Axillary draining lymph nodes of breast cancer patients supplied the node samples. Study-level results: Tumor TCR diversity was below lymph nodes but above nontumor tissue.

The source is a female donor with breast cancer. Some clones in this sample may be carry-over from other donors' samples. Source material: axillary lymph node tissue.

The CDR3 sequence is CASRGQGLSGYTF. The CDR3 DNA is TGTGCCAGCAGAGGACAGGGGCTCAGTGGCTACACCTTC. The rearrangement links TRBV6-4 to TRBJ1-2, with TRBD1 identical over 9 bases. V gave up 6 bases and J gave up 7 bases; unmatched junction bases: 6. The CDR3 runs to 13 residues. CDR1 and CDR2 (germline): MRHNA, SNTAGT.